This T cell receptor beta chain was obtained from a study of T cell responses to AZD1222 COVID-19 vaccine. Regarding the study as a whole: Compared with day 0, the breadth and depth of the Spike-specific TCR repertoire rose significantly after two doses of AZD1222. Repertoires were obtained solely post-peak T cell response. In a largely white British group with more females than males, clonal diversity was possibly underestimated.

Turning to this clone: No antigen is known for it.

Looked up from germline, CDR1 is LNHDA and CDR2 is SQIVND (reference sequence). This CDR3 spans 12 amino acids. Between the trimmed V and J ends, which lost 10 bases and 4 bases, there was a span of 13 bases. Produced via immunoSEQ multiplex PCR; TCRdb's table is partial and in-frame only. The sample consists of about 90,000 clones, 89% of them appearing once. The sequence derives from an adult who received the AZD1222 COVID-19 vaccine. V gene TRBV19 combines with J gene TRBJ1-2, with D hard to call. The sample here was peripheral blood, taken 28 days after the second AZD1222 dose. CDR3 nucleotide sequence: TGTGCCATTGGTGGGAGTCTCTATGGCTACACCTTC. Protein sequence: CAIGGSLYGYTF.